One and the same sample provided the 6 T cell receptor beta chains below, sequenced in a study of cytomegalovirus exposure and HLA in healthy donors. TCRdb's copy holds only in-frame clones and misses some; the assay was immunoSEQ multiplex PCR. Found here are 150,000 to 200,000 clones, 86% of them singletons; the top ten hold around 2%. Sequencing was performed on PBMCs. The origin of the receptors is a woman under 30 in good health and CMV-seronegative.

The V and J genes are TRBV15 and TRBJ1-2; D is ambiguous. The ends were cut back, 4 bases at V and 8 bases at J, with 17 bases in the middle. The CDR3 runs to 14 residues. The germline V gene encodes CDR1 LNHNV and CDR2 YYDKDF (reference sequence). CDR3 coding DNA: TGTGCCACCAGCAAGGCCGTGGTACAGTCGGGCTACACCTTC. This translates into CATSKAVVQSGYTF.

The chain combines TRBV19 with TRBJ2-2; D is undetermined. CDR1 LNHDA and CDR2 SQIVND come from the germline V gene (reference sequence). CDR3 length: 15 amino acids. V lost 3 bases and J 4 bases, leaving 12 bases between the germline ends. The CDR3 spells CASSIGAAITGELFF. Written as DNA, the CDR3 is TGTGCCAGTAGTATTGGAGCCGCGATCACCGGGGAGCTGTTTTTT.

The chain recombines TRBV2 with TRBJ2-5; a possible D gene is TRBD2 (6 bases). The CDR3 consists of 16 residues. CDR1 and CDR2 from the germline V gene are SNHLY and FYNNEI. The ends were cut back, 3 bases at V and 2 bases at J, with 16 bases in the middle. CDR3 DNA: TGTGCCAGCAGTGACTTGCGCGCGGACTATCAAGAGACCCAGTACTTC. Its translation is CASSDLRADYQETQYF. Based on the CDR3 plus reference TRBV2 and TRBJ2-5, the full variable domain is EPEVTQTPSHQVTQMGQEVILRCVPISNHLYFYWYRQILGQKVEFLVSFYNNEISEKSEIFDDQFSVERPDGSNFTLKIRSTKLEDSAMYFCASSDLRADYQETQYFGPGTRLLVL.

The chain links TRBV7-9 to TRBJ1-1; D not resolved. V gave up 1 base and J gave up 1 base, with 7 bases separating them. The CDR3 totals 14 residues. Germline loops: CDR1 SEHNR, CDR2 FQNEAQ (reference sequence). CDR3 DNA: TGTGCCAGCAGCTTAGTCTCCCCGAACACTGAAGCTTTCTTT. As protein: CASSLVSPNTEAFF.

The rearrangement uses TRBV11-3 and TRBJ2-3; TRBD1 agrees at 8 bases. The germline V gene has CDR1 SGHNT and CDR2 YENEEA. This CDR3 spans 15 amino acids. Trimming took 6 bases from V and 7 from J; bases not matched to a gene: 12. CDR3 region: CASSLGQGAFNTQYF. Written as DNA, the CDR3 is TGTGCCAGCAGTCTAGGGCAGGGGGCTTTCAATACGCAGTATTTT. The full variable domain, with the rest looked up from reference TRBV11-3 and TRBJ2-3, is EAGVVQSPRYKIIEKKQPVAFWCNPISGHNTLYWYLQNLGQGPELLIRYENEEAVDDSQLPKDRFSAERLKGVDSTLKIQPAELGDSAVYLCASSLGQGAFNTQYFGPGTRLTVL.

The chain is built from TRBV7-8 and TRBJ2-7; possible D gene TRBD2, 5 bases. The CDR3 is 16 amino acids. Germline V gene lookup returns CDR1 SGHVS and CDR2 FQNEAQ. Trimming left V 5 bases short and J 3 bases short, with 20 bases between. This CDR3 is CASSPRDPGIGYEQYF. DNA for the CDR3: TGTGCCAGCAGCCCCCGCGACCCCGGGATAGGCTACGAGCAGTACTTC.